This TCR beta chain was identified in a study of T cell responses to AZD1222 COVID-19 vaccine (dated by TCRdb to the early 2020s). Background for the entire study: TCR sequencing covered roughly 230 trial participants: roughly 200 given two doses of AZD1222 and about 26 given two doses of MenACWY control vaccine. Trial participants were enrolled by age into 18-55, 56-69 and 70-plus year subgroups, with roughly 150, 30 and 60 TCR-sequenced participants respectively. On the study overall, not on this receptor specifically: A significant rise in spike-specific TCR breadth and depth was observed after two AZD1222 doses relative to day 0 and relative to MenACWY recipients. In the small 56-69-year group, the increase in depth fell short of significance, most likely because of low power. Participants were mostly white British, with more females than males. The authors suggested clonal diversity may have been underestimated. Nearly half of unique spike-specific TCRs reportedly recognized epitopes outside regions mutated in the B.1.351 and B.1.1.7 variants. Conclusions about previously exposed vaccinees are limited because only six or seven AZD1222 recipients were SARS-CoV-2 seropositive at baseline. Because no day 14 peak-response samples were available, the repertoires could be characterized only after the peak T cell response. Vaccine-associated CD4 TCRs spanned the whole spike protein, with dominant responses in regions 160-218 and 743-854.

The CDR3 regions of human TCRbeta chains were analyzed by immunosequencing. The original pipeline was this. Repertoire TCRs were matched against a reference library of SARS-CoV-2-specific TCRs generated with the MIRA antigen-specificity platform. Breadth meant the fraction of unique TCRs that were SARS-CoV-2-associated, whereas depth meant the fraction of total T cells that were SARS-CoV-2-associated. Using the MIRA data, each spike-specific TCR was mapped to the spike region that the TCR reacts to and placed in a CD4 or CD8 class. Log10-transformed breadth and depth values were compared by one-way ANOVA with Sidak's multiple comparisons tests. The immuneACCESS repertoire file appears here via TCRdb, limited to in-frame rearrangements. These files lack a portion of the clones; in checked studies, under half of the deficit traces to unresolved V genes, and the cause of the others is not known. That table gives V, J and clone size, and the DNA gave D and trimming. Counted in this sample were tens of thousands of clones; about 88% of them appeared once. The biggest ten clones account for less than 9% of the sample.

The germline V gene gives CDR1 as MDHEN and CDR2 as SYDVKM. V and J lose 3 bases and 4 bases, and a span of 10 bases separates them. There are 15 amino acids in the CDR3, from cysteine to phenylalanine inclusive. Just the 45-base CDR3 DNA is kept, in frame starting at base 1. Regarding this clone: No antigen is known for it. Per-base qualities were not stored, and no clone one base away is much larger.

The time point label on this specimen signifies: about 28 days (+/-7) after the second vaccine dose. Because spike-specific TCR depth and breadth did not differ between the two schedules, AZD1222 recipients who got a second dose at roughly 4 weeks were pooled with those who got a second dose at roughly 12 weeks. Samples from vaccinated people were obtained from the UK trials COV001 and COV002, which included a single-blind randomized controlled phase 2/3 trial of AZD1222 (ChAdOx1 nCoV-19) in healthy adults. For TCRbeta chain sequencing, PBMC samples were collected from trial participants at day 0 and at day 28 after the second dose.

Sequences were derived from peripheral blood, sampled 28 days after the second AZD1222 dose. The TCR comes from an adult who received the AZD1222 COVID-19 vaccine. The V gene is TRBV28 and the J gene is TRBJ1-6; the D gene is unclear. In nucleotides, the sequence is TGTGCCAGCAGTTTGTACCACGGGTATAATTCACCCCTCCACTTT. This yields the protein CASSLYHGYNSPLHF.